These 4 T cell receptor beta chains originate from one sample sequenced in a study of T cells in Graves' hyperthyroidism and ophthalmopathy. Amplification targeted TCR beta CDR3 regions from RNA transcripts. During a first-round RT-PCR of the TCR CDR3, the HTBI primer set was used. Using its own MiXCR run on the multiplex PCR reads, TCRdb lists one record per CDR3 protein. Of over 450,000 distinct CDR3 sequences listed, approximately 15% were seen once; the top ten hold roughly 17%. Sample: blood. Receptors originate from a young woman with Graves' hyperthyroidism.

This clonotype was seen many times. This chain connects TRBV28 to TRBJ2-1; 9 bases agree with TRBD2. The CDR3 loop spans 16 amino acids. Germline-derived CDR1 and CDR2 are MDHEN and SYDVKM. Trimming removed 3 bases from V and 3 bases from J; junction bases left unmatched: 6. The CDR3 loop is CASSFSGRGGYNEQFF. In nucleotides, the CDR3 is TGTGCCAGCAGTTTTAGCGGGAGAGGGGGCTACAATGAGCAGTTCTTC. Drawing the rest from reference TRBV28 and TRBJ2-1, the complete variable domain is DVKVTQSSRYLVKRTGEKVFLECVQDMDHENMFWYRQDPGLGLRLIYFSYDVKMKEKGDIPEGYSVSREKKERFSLILESASTNQTSMYLCASSFSGRGGYNEQFFGPGTRLTVL.

As concerns this clonotype: This sequence may be a read error, since a much larger clone differs from it by one base. The chain is built from TRBV13 and TRBJ2-5; 7 bases are shared with TRBD2. Looked up from germline, CDR1 is PRHDT and CDR2 is FYEKMQ (reference sequence). This CDR3 is 15 amino acids long. The CDR3 DNA reads as TGTGCCGGCAGCTTCCCTAGCGGAGGTCAGGAGACCCAGTACTTC. This codes for CAGSFPSGGQETQYF.

Here the CDR3 DNA reads TGTGCCAGCAGCGTAGCATGGACTAGCGGGCTGCCAGGGGGCAATGAGCAGTTCTTC. As protein: CASSVAWTSGLPGGNEQFF. The J gene is TRBJ2-1, the V gene TRBV9, with 11 positions matching TRBD2. Germline V lookup: CDR1 SGDLS, CDR2 YYNGEE. CDR3 length equals 19 residues. The junction had 14 bases not matched to a gene; V was cut back by 0 bases and J by 6 bases.

This clonotype was observed at least ten times. The chain is built from TRBV5-1 and TRBJ1-6; D unclear. Germline V gene lookup returns CDR1 SGHRS and CDR2 YFSETQ. Trimming took off 2 bases at V and 6 bases at J, with 9 bases between the two ends. The CDR3 is 14 residues long. Here the CDR3 DNA reads TGCGCCAGCAGCTTTAATCCGGCTAATTCACCCCTCCACTTT. Translated, it gives CASSFNPANSPLHF.